This record covers a single T cell receptor (beta chain). Its antigen remains unidentified. At one of its ends the junction is not consistent with the germline gene, which may arise from a read error. This specimen comes from a study of PD-L1 blockade in urothelial cancer. About the research overall: The authors examined blood 3 weeks (second dose) and 6 weeks after treatment start. There were a median of about 140,000 T cells in blood samples. Findings and caveats of the study: Below-median pretreatment blood TCR clonality was a predictor of better survival.

PCRs were each spiked with synthetic TCR analog templates. Clones were read by immunoSEQ multiplex PCR, and TCRdb kept only the in-frame ones, dropping some. Of 29,000 or so clones in the sample, 79% were seen once. Time point noted: peripheral blood 6 weeks after treatment start. The sequence was obtained from a man aged 65-85 years with urothelial cancer. The specimen comprised PBMCs, sampled around atezolizumab (anti-PD-L1) treatment.

CDR3: CSASRGVGLYF. The DNA of the CDR3 is TGCAGCGCTTCTCGGGGGGTTGGGTTATACTTT. This sequence joins TRBV29-1 and TRBJ1-1, with D possibly being TRBD1 (5 bases). Per the germline V gene, CDR1 is SQVTM and CDR2 is ANQGSEA. The length of the CDR3 is 11 residues.